Following are 9 T cell receptor beta chains from one sample sequenced in a study of T cells in Graves' hyperthyroidism and ophthalmopathy (dated by TCRdb to the late 2010s). The library was built by means of multiplex PCR. Sequencer: Illumina HiSeq 2000. Amplification of TCR beta CDR3 regions was carried out from RNA transcripts. The TCR CDR3 was subjected to a first round of RT-PCR using the HTBI primer set and the Qiagen OneStep RT-PCR kit. The public reads were reanalyzed by TCRdb: fastp trimming at Q25, MiXCR alignment, in-frame beta chains only. Each CDR3 protein appears once, grouped with its most common genes and DNA. The sample table lists about 600,000 distinct CDR3 sequences, 14% of them with a count of one. Clones ranked in the top ten supply about 6.6% of the sample. Sample: blood. The origin of the receptors is a woman aged 18-29 years with Graves' ophthalmopathy.

Many counts were recorded for this clonotype. The chain links TRBV28 to TRBJ2-7, with 14 bases identical to TRBD2. Trimming took 8 bases from V and 5 from J; bases not matched to a gene: 8. The CDR3 covers 15 residues. Per the germline V gene, CDR1 is MDHEN and CDR2 is SYDVKM. CDR3 sequence reads: CASGGLAGDGDEQYF. CDR3 coding DNA: TGTGCCAGCGGGGGACTAGCGGGAGATGGCGACGAGCAGTACTTC.

This clonotype was counted only a few times. This chain uses TRBV29-1 with TRBJ1-3; weak D call: TRBD1 (6 bases). Trimming took 6 bases from V and 3 from J, leaving 6 bases between them. CDR3 length: 11 amino acids. Germline CDR1 is SQVTM and CDR2 is ANQGSEA. The CDR3 bases are TGCAGCGTGGACAGTGGAAACACCATATATTTT. Translation gives CSVDSGNTIYF.

V gene TRBV6-1 combines with J gene TRBJ2-1; a possible D gene is TRBD2 (6 bases). V lost 7 bases to trimming and J lost 7 bases, with 14 bases between them. The CDR3 contains 13 residues. Germline values: CDR1 MNHNS, CDR2 SASEGT. CDR3 in DNA: TGTGCCAGCACCGGGACTCTGTGGAATGAGCAGTTCTTC. Amino acid sequence: CASTGTLWNEQFF.

The sample holds many counts of this clonotype. The rearrangement joins TRBV28 to TRBJ2-7; D possibly corresponds to TRBD1 (5 bases). The ends were cut back, 3 bases at V and 5 bases at J, with 17 bases in the middle. The CDR3 is 15 residues long. The germline gives CDR1 MDHEN, CDR2 SYDVKM. The CDR3 sequence is CASSLADHAGNEQYF. In nucleotides, the CDR3 is TGTGCCAGCAGTTTGGCAGACCATGCAGGGAACGAGCAGTACTTC. The full variable domain, rest sourced from reference TRBV28 and TRBJ2-7, is DVKVTQSSRYLVKRTGEKVFLECVQDMDHENMFWYRQDPGLGLRLIYFSYDVKMKEKGDIPEGYSVSREKKERFSLILESASTNQTSMYLCASSLADHAGNEQYFGPGTRLTVT.

Ten or more counts support this clonotype. The chain couples TRBV11-2 to TRBJ2-5, with TRBD1 matching over 8 bases. Germline values: CDR1 SGHAT, CDR2 FQNNGV. The CDR3 has 12 residues. J was trimmed by 11 bases and V by 10 bases; bases with no gene match: 12. This CDR3 reads CATGQGSRIQYF. CDR3 sequence (DNA): TGTGCCACCGGACAGGGTTCTAGGATACAGTACTTC.

Many counts were recorded for this clonotype. V is TRBV7-2 and J is TRBJ2-5, with TRBD1 identical over 8 bases. V was clipped by 5 bases and J by 2 bases; unmatched bases: 19. Germline V gives CDR1 SGHTA, CDR2 FQGNSA. CDR3 length: 19 amino acids. CDR3 in DNA: TGTGCCAGCAGCCCTCCGGGACAGGAGCTGGCTAAGAGGCAAGAGACCCAGTACTTC. This gives the protein CASSPPGQELAKRQETQYF.

The chain combines TRBV11-3 with TRBJ2-1, with 7 bases that match TRBD1. The V gene's germline CDR1 is SGHNT and CDR2 YENEEA. The ends lost 3 bases at V and 10 bases at J; junction bases unmatched: 12. This CDR3 region has 15 residues. The CDR3 DNA reads TGTGCCAGCAGCTTCCCCGGGACAGCAGCCTACGAGCAGTTCTTC. Its translation is CASSFPGTAAYEQFF.

This clonotype has at least ten counts. This chain connects TRBV2 to TRBJ2-5; D might be TRBD1 or TRBD2, each matching 5 bases. Trimming removed 5 bases at V and 3 bases at J, with 13 bases between. The CDR3 contains 14 residues. CDR1 is SNHLY, CDR2 FYNNEI, per germline. The DNA of the CDR3 is TGTGCCAGCAGTCCCCGGGACGGGAAAGAGACCCAGTACTTC. It translates to CASSPRDGKETQYF.

This clonotype was recorded many times. The genes are TRBV28 and TRBJ1-2; D possibly corresponds to TRBD1 (6 bases). The CDR3 is made up of 13 amino acids. Trimming took off 5 bases at V and 8 bases at J, with 15 bases between the two ends. Looked up from germline, CDR1 is MDHEN and CDR2 is SYDVKM. CDR3 amino acids: CASSLGQLRGYTF. CDR3 sequence (DNA): TGTGCCAGCAGTCTAGGACAGCTGAGGGGCTACACCTTC.